These 21 T cell receptor beta chains came from one sample sequenced in a study of shared clonotypes between healthy human individuals. TCRdb keeps only in-frame clones here, not all; method: immunoSEQ multiplex PCR. The sample yields hundreds of thousands of clones, approximately 80% seen once. The specimen sequenced was PBMCs. The receptors here all came from a middle-aged woman in good health. Some clones in this sample may be carry-over from other donors' samples.

This clone was counted once. This rearrangement joins TRBV27 to TRBJ1-1; 9 positions agree with TRBD1. CDR1 is MNHEY, CDR2 SMNVEV, per germline (reference sequence). V lost 2 bases and J lost 5; bases outside the gene matches: 3. The CDR3 has 14 residues. CDR3 region: CASSLNRGQTEAFF. CDR3 sequence (DNA): TGTGCCAGCAGTTTAAACAGGGGGCAAACTGAAGCTTTCTTT.

The V call is TRBV19, the J call TRBJ2-2, with D perhaps given as TRBD1 or TRBD2 (5 bases each). The CDR3 is 14 amino acids. Germline V lookup: CDR1 LNHDA, CDR2 SQIVND (reference sequence). V lost 5 bases and J lost 3, with 10 bases in between. The CDR3 sequence: CASSSQGHTGELFF. The CDR3 DNA follows: TGTGCCAGTAGTTCTCAGGGACACACCGGGGAGCTGTTTTTT.

This rearrangement joins TRBV4-1 to TRBJ2-5, with TRBD2 matching 12 bases. Germline V gives CDR1 MGHRA, CDR2 YSYEKL. The CDR3 runs to 17 residues. V trimming: 2 bases; J trimming: 1 base; junction bases outside the gene matches: 5. The CDR3 protein is CASSQLRGLAGQETQYF. The CDR3 nucleotides are TGCGCCAGCAGCCAACTACGGGGACTAGCGGGCCAAGAGACCCAGTACTTC.

As for this clone: The sample has other DNA sequences that encode this CDR3 too. The V call is TRBV7-8, the J call TRBJ1-1; D ambiguous. The germline V gene encodes CDR1 SGHVS and CDR2 FQNEAQ. Between the trimmed V and J ends, which lost 1 base and 1 base, there was a span of 7 bases. The CDR3 has 14 amino acids. The CDR3 sequence is CASSLVSGNTEAFF. CDR3 nucleotides: TGTGCCAGCAGCTTAGTATCCGGGAACACTGAAGCTTTCTTT.

This clone appeared a single time. The chain is built from TRBV28 and TRBJ2-3; TRBD2 matches at 10 bases. The CDR3 is 15 amino acids. V trimming: 2 bases; J trimming: 10 bases; junction bases outside the gene matches: 9. Germline lookup yields CDR1 MDHEN and CDR2 SYDVKM. CDR3 DNA: TGTGCCAGCAGTTTAGGGAGAGCGGGAGGGGGTGCGCAGTATTTT. This encodes CASSLGRAGGGAQYF.

The rearrangement links TRBV27 to TRBJ2-1; TRBD2 matches at 9 bases. CDR1 MNHEY and CDR2 SMNVEV come from the germline V gene (reference sequence). V was clipped by 11 bases and J by 9 bases; unmatched bases: 11. The length of the CDR3 is 13 residues. The CDR3 loop is CACGRAIQGEQFF. The CDR3 DNA is TGTGCCTGCGGGAGGGCCATTCAGGGTGAGCAGTTCTTC.

This chain links TRBV5-1 with TRBJ2-3, with 12 bases fitting TRBD2. With V trimmed by 6 bases and J by 5 bases, 7 bases remained unmatched. CDR1 and CDR2 from the germline V gene are SGHRS and YFSETQ. There are 15 residues in the CDR3. CDR3 in amino acids: CASIRTSGTEDTQYF. CDR3 in DNA: TGCGCCAGCATTCGGACTAGCGGGACGGAAGATACGCAGTATTTT.

This chain joins TRBV29-1 and TRBJ2-7; the D is unclear. Gene TRBJ2-5 matches the end of the DNA better, so the J call may be wrong. The germline V gene has CDR1 SQVTM and CDR2 ANQGSEA. The CDR3 extends over 12 amino acids. As DNA, the CDR3 is TGCAGCTACAACGGAATACAAGAGACCCAGTACTTC. Its translation: CSYNGIQETQYF.

The chain has TRBV7-6 and TRBJ1-2; TRBD1 agrees at 12 bases. This CDR3 contains 14 residues. The V segment lost 5 bases and the J segment 4 bases; nucleotides outside the gene matches: 2. Germline V CDR1 and CDR2: SGHVS, FNYEAQ. Here the CDR3 reads CASSGTGGVYGYTF. CDR3 bases: TGTGCCAGCAGCGGGACAGGGGGCGTCTATGGCTACACCTTC. The variable domain in full, completed from reference TRBV7-6 and TRBJ1-2, reads GAGVSQSPRYKVTKRGQDVALRCDPISGHVSLYWYRQALGQGPEFLTYFNYEAQQDKSGLPNDRFSAERPEGSISTLTIQRTEQRDSAMYRCASSGTGGVYGYTFGSGTRLTVV.

The table lists this clone with many counts. The sample has other DNA sequences that encode this CDR3 too. This chain links TRBV2 with TRBJ2-7; 11 nucleotides agree with TRBD2. Trimming cost V 3 bases and J 5 bases; bases outside gene matches: 3. CDR3 size: 14 residues. From germline, CDR1 is SNHLY and CDR2 FYNNEI. CDR3 nucleotide sequence: TGTGCCAGCAGTGAGGGACTAGCGGTTCACGAGCAGTACTTC. Its translation is CASSEGLAVHEQYF.

V gene TRBV7-3 combines with J gene TRBJ2-1, with TRBD1 as a possible D gene (5 bases). The CDR3 is 15 amino acids. Germline V gene data show CDR1 as SGHTA and CDR2 as FQGTGA. Trimming cost V 5 bases and J 2 bases, with 13 bases left between them. CDR3 bases: TGTGCCAGCAGCCCCTCAGGGCAAACCTACAATGAGCAGTTCTTC. This encodes CASSPSGQTYNEQFF.

The CDR3, as DNA: TGTGCCAGCAGCTTAGACCAGCGGGCTATGGATACGCAGTATTTT. It yields the protein CASSLDQRAMDTQYF. This chain joins TRBV7-6 and TRBJ2-3; D might be TRBD2 (6 bases). Looked up from germline, CDR1 is SGHVS and CDR2 is FNYEAQ. This CDR3 has 15 residues. Trimming cost V 1 base and J 6 bases, with 14 bases left between them.

V gene TRBV28 combines with J gene TRBJ1-2; D may be TRBD1 (6 bases). V dropped 4 bases and J dropped 8 bases, with 20 bases sitting between them. The germline gives CDR1 MDHEN, CDR2 SYDVKM. CDR3 length: 15 residues. The CDR3 nucleotides are TGTGCCAGCAGTTGGGGGCAGGGCGAAACCGGGGGCTACACCTTC. Translated: CASSWGQGETGGYTF.

This clone has just a few counts. With a much larger clone just one base away, this may be a read error. This sample also contains other DNA sequences that code for the same CDR3. This chain uses TRBV19 with TRBJ1-1; possible D gene TRBD1, 6 bases. In germline, CDR1 is LNHDA, CDR2 SQIVND (reference sequence). The CDR3 runs to 14 residues. CDR3 sequence: CASSIGQPGTEAFF. For the CDR3, the DNA is TGTGCTAGTAGTATCGGACAGCCCGGCACTGAAGCTTTCTTT.

The chain employs TRBV29-1 and TRBJ2-1; D gene uncertain. Trimming pared 3 bases from V and 4 bases from J, leaving 7 bases between. The CDR3 is 12 residues long. The germline gives CDR1 SQVTM, CDR2 ANQGSEA. This chain's CDR3 is CSVEMGYNEQFF. CDR3 sequence (DNA): TGCAGCGTTGAGATGGGGTACAATGAGCAGTTCTTC.

This clone was seen once. This chain connects TRBV11-3 to TRBJ2-1, with a possible D match to TRBD1 (6 bases). V lost 4 bases, J lost 0 bases, and 19 bases lay in between. The CDR3 totals 18 residues. CDR1 and CDR2 from the germline V gene are SGHNT and YENEEA. CDR3 in amino acids: CASSSQNREGGSYNEQFF. In DNA, the CDR3 is TGTGCCAGCAGCTCACAAAACAGGGAAGGGGGCTCCTACAATGAGCAGTTCTTC.

The CDR3 loop is CASSQDPGQGITGELFF. CDR3 nucleotide sequence: TGCGCCAGCAGCCAAGATCCGGGACAGGGAATCACCGGGGAGCTGTTTTTT. This chain links TRBV4-3 with TRBJ2-2, with 9 bases identical to TRBD1. Germline V CDR1 and CDR2: LGHNA, YSLEER. CDR3 length: 17 residues. J was trimmed by 4 bases and V by 0 bases; bases with no gene match: 6.

This rearrangement joins TRBV20-1 to TRBJ1-2, with D tentatively TRBD1 (6 bases). The V gene's germline CDR1 is DFQATT and CDR2 SNEGSKA (reference sequence). This CDR3 is 11 amino acids long. The V and J ends lost 7 bases and 2 bases respectively, with 8 bases between them. The CDR3 sequence: CSVRGNYGYTF. CDR3 DNA: TGCAGTGTCAGGGGAAACTATGGCTACACCTTC.

The chain employs TRBV28 and TRBJ2-7; 7 bases are a match to TRBD1. Germline lookup yields CDR1 MDHEN and CDR2 SYDVKM. This CDR3 is 15 amino acids long. The V segment lost 5 bases and the J segment 7 bases; nucleotides outside the gene matches: 14. The DNA of the CDR3 is TGTGCCAGCAGTAACCTTGGGACAGACCCACGTGAGCAGTACTTC. Its protein product is CASSNLGTDPREQYF. The full variable domain, its missing parts supplied by reference TRBV28 and TRBJ2-7, is DVKVTQSSRYLVKRTGEKVFLECVQDMDHENMFWYRQDPGLGLRLIYFSYDVKMKEKGDIPEGYSVSREKKERFSLILESASTNQTSMYLCASSNLGTDPREQYFGPGTRLTVT.

This chain connects TRBV7-2 to TRBJ2-7, with D tentatively TRBD2 (6 bases). Germline CDR1 SGHTA, CDR2 FQGNSA. V was pared by 5 bases and J by 12 bases, with 14 bases between. This CDR3 contains 11 residues. The CDR3 nucleotides are TGTGCCAGCAGCGGGGGGACTGCGTGGTACTTC. This codes for CASSGGTAWYF. Using reference TRBV7-2 and TRBJ2-7 for the parts outside the CDR3, the full variable domain is GAGVSQSPSNKVTEKGKDVELRCDPISGHTALYWYRQSLGQGLEFLIYFQGNSAPDKSGLPSDRFSAERTGGSVSTLTIQRTQQEDSAVYLCASSGGTAWYFGPGTRLTVT.

In DNA form, the CDR3 reads TGTGCCAGCAGCATCAGGGGGGACAGGATCCCCTACGAGCAGTACTTC. Its protein is CASSIRGDRIPYEQYF. V usage is TRBV7-8 and J usage is TRBJ2-7, with 8 bases that match TRBD1. Per germline, CDR1 SGHVS and CDR2 FQNEAQ. V lost 5 bases and J lost 2; bases outside the gene matches: 11. CDR3 length: 16 residues.